This T cell receptor (beta chain) was captured in a study of regulatory T cells in long-lasting Graves disease. Findings of the study overall: Patients with persistent disease shared 2,900 or so public clonotypes, outpacing the 966 shared by new patients.

V dropped 1 base and J dropped 7 bases, with 11 bases sitting between them. This CDR3 has 14 amino acids. In germline, CDR1 is SEHNR, CDR2 FQNEAQ (reference sequence). Time point specified: newly diagnosed GD, antithyroid drugs for less than 3 months. From RNA extracted from PBMCs, the TCR library was made. Building the TCR beta libraries relied on iRepertoire HTBI primers, and CDR3 regions underwent Arm-PCR. From the multiplex PCR reads, TCRdb called clonotypes with MiXCR, one entry per CDR3 protein. Of under 700,000 distinct CDR3 sequences listed, about 16% are singletons. A note on this clonotype: Its target is unknown.

The same sample was also used in a study of T cells in Graves' hyperthyroidism and ophthalmopathy. From that study: Every diagnosis used clinical symptoms, serum thyroxine and TRAb, thyroid ultrasound and orbital computed tomography. It was a median about 6.5 months before onset that the model predicted ophthalmopathy.

Sequencing was performed on peripheral blood mononuclear cells (PBMCs), taken at new diagnosis, from a patient treated with antithyroid drugs. The receptor was derived from a woman aged 35-65 years with Graves disease. The rearrangement joins TRBV7-9 to TRBJ2-1, with D possibly being TRBD1 (6 bases). The CDR3 is CASSLVVRGNEQFF. DNA of the CDR3: TGTGCCAGCAGCTTAGTAGTTAGGGGGAATGAGCAGTTCTTC.